This passage covers 22 T cell receptor beta chains from one sample sequenced in a study of T cells in Graves' hyperthyroidism and ophthalmopathy. Amplification of TCR beta CDR3 regions used RNA as the template. A set of HTBI primers served as the primers for a first-round RT-PCR of the TCR CDR3. One entry per CDR3 protein results from TCRdb running MiXCR on the multiplex PCR reads. This sample has 490,000 or so distinct CDR3 sequences, with around a fifth found just once. Sample: blood. These receptors came from a woman in her sixties or seventies with Graves' ophthalmopathy.

The chain employs TRBV7-2 and TRBJ2-1; no reliable D call. There are 12 residues in the CDR3. Trimming stripped 2 bases from V and 13 bases from J, with 12 bases between. Germline V gene sequence: CDR1 SGHTA, CDR2 FQGNSA. CDR3 in amino acids: CASSLYAADQFF. The CDR3, as DNA: TGTGCCAGCAGCTTATATGCGGCCGATCAGTTCTTC.

The chain carries TRBV6-2 or TRBV6-3 and TRBJ2-1; D is ambiguous. Trimming shortened V by 6 bases and J by 8 bases, and 14 bases separated the two germline ends. Germline V lookup: CDR1 MNHEY, CDR2 SVGEGT. This CDR3 contains 13 residues. The CDR3 DNA reads TGTGCCAGCAGAGCAGGTGGGAATTATGAGCAGTTCTTC. Amino acids: CASRAGGNYEQFF.

This clonotype was counted between two and nine times. The genes are TRBV6-2 or TRBV6-3 and TRBJ2-7, with 13 positions matching TRBD2. Germline lookup yields CDR1 MNHEY and CDR2 SVGEGT. The junction had 10 bases not matched to a gene; V was cut back by 5 bases and J by 6 bases. This CDR3 spans 16 amino acids. CDR3 residues: CASSTEGGLAGAEQYF. The CDR3, as DNA: TGTGCCAGCAGTACGGAAGGCGGACTAGCGGGAGCCGAGCAGTACTTC.

The rearrangement uses TRBV10-1 and TRBJ2-7; TRBD2 matches at 15 bases. This CDR3 spans 16 amino acids. Germline CDR1 reads WNHNN; CDR2 reads SYGVQD (reference sequence). Losses at the gene ends were 0 bases for V and 5 bases for J; bases not matched to a gene: 2. For the CDR3, the DNA is TGCGCCAGCAGTGAGTCGGGGACTAGCGGGAGGAACGAGCAGTACTTC. Its protein is CASSESGTSGRNEQYF.

The CDR3 spells CATQVREAGELFF. CDR3 nucleotides: TGTGCCACCCAGGTTCGGGAGGCCGGGGAGCTGTTTTTT. This chain connects TRBV10-3 to TRBJ2-2; 7 bases are a match to TRBD2. The V gene end was trimmed by 10 bases and the J gene end by 6 bases; junction bases not matched to a gene: 8. Germline values: CDR1 ENHRY, CDR2 SYGVKD. The CDR3 is 13 residues long.

CDR3 residues: CASSSPGTGRHEQYF. For the CDR3, the DNA is TGTGCCAGCAGCTCTCCCGGGACAGGGCGCCACGAGCAGTACTTC. This chain uses TRBV11-3 with TRBJ2-7; 9 bases line up with TRBD1. The V segment lost 4 bases and the J segment 5 bases; nucleotides outside the gene matches: 9. Per germline, CDR1 SGHNT and CDR2 YENEEA. CDR3 size: 15 residues.

This clonotype occurred many times. This chain joins TRBV20-1 and TRBJ1-1, with a weak D call TRBD1 (5 bases). There are 13 residues in the CDR3. Germline-derived CDR1 and CDR2 are DFQATT and SNEGSKA (reference sequence). The V end lost 3 bases, the J end lost 2 bases, and 10 bases lay between the germline ends. CDR3 sequence: CSASPRANTEAFF. Written as DNA, the CDR3 is TGCAGTGCTAGCCCCAGGGCAAACACTGAAGCTTTCTTT.

The chain uses TRBV24-1 and TRBJ1-2; 7 positions agree with TRBD1. The V segment lost 2 bases and the J segment 8 bases; nucleotides outside the gene matches: 4. The V gene's germline CDR1 is KGHDR and CDR2 SFDVKD. The CDR3 totals 13 residues. For the CDR3, the DNA is TGTGCCACCAGTGATTACAGGGGTGACGGCTACACCTTC. Its protein is CATSDYRGDGYTF.

This clonotype came up a few times. The chain uses TRBV10-3 and TRBJ1-6; D uncertain. Germline loops: CDR1 ENHRY, CDR2 SYGVKD. V was pared by 8 bases and J by 5 bases, with 7 bases between. The CDR3 totals 12 residues. The CDR3 reads CAISQHNSPLHF. DNA for the CDR3: TGTGCCATCTCCCAACATAATTCACCCCTCCACTTT.

The rearrangement uses TRBV3-1 and TRBJ2-3; tentatively, D is TRBD1 or TRBD2 (6 bases each). V lost 4 bases and J 8 bases, leaving 13 bases between the germline ends. CDR1 is LGHDT, CDR2 YNNKEL, per germline (reference sequence). The CDR3 runs 13 residues. The CDR3, as DNA: TGTGCCAGCAGCCTCCGGGGGCCCGGTACGCAGTATTTT. It is translated as CASSLRGPGTQYF.

This clonotype has just a few counts. The rearrangement uses TRBV20-1 and TRBJ2-7; 7 nucleotides line up with TRBD1. With V trimmed by 1 base and J by 8 bases, 8 bases remained unmatched. The length of the CDR3 is 13 residues. CDR1 and CDR2 from the germline V gene are DFQATT and SNEGSKA (reference sequence). CDR3 sequence (DNA): TGCAGTGCTAGAGCCGGGACAGAGCGTAAGCAGTACTTC. Residues: CSARAGTERKQYF.

This chain joins TRBV6-1 and TRBJ2-5, with D possibly matching TRBD2 (6 bases). The CDR3 sequence is 12 residues long. The V gene lost 6 bases and the J gene lost 5 bases, with 10 bases spanning the gap. The germline gives CDR1 MNHNS, CDR2 SASEGT. CDR3 DNA: TGTGCCAGCAGCAAAAGCGGGGAGACCCAGTACTTC. Its protein is CASSKSGETQYF.

This clonotype has ten or more counts. The chain recombines TRBV2 with TRBJ2-3; D is uncertain. CDR3 size: 14 residues. Germline V gives CDR1 SNHLY, CDR2 FYNNEI. V shed 3 bases and J shed 2 bases, with 9 bases lying between them. CDR3 residues: CASSDRTFTDTQYF. The CDR3 DNA reads as TGTGCCAGCAGTGATAGGACCTTCACAGATACGCAGTATTTT. The whole variable domain, remainder taken from reference TRBV2 and TRBJ2-3, is EPEVTQTPSHQVTQMGQEVILRCVPISNHLYFYWYRQILGQKVEFLVSFYNNEISEKSEIFDDQFSVERPDGSNFTLKIRSTKLEDSAMYFCASSDRTFTDTQYFGPGTRLTVL.

This clonotype has ten or more counts. This chain connects TRBV20-1 to TRBJ2-7; D is unclear. The CDR3 extends over 11 amino acids. Trimming shortened V by 4 bases and J by 3 bases, and 7 bases separated the two germline ends. Germline CDR1 DFQATT, CDR2 SNEGSKA (reference sequence). For the CDR3, the DNA is TGCAGTGCTAAGAGTAACTACGAGCAGTACTTC. Protein: CSAKSNYEQYF.

As regards this clonotype: Being one base from a much bigger clone, this may be a read error. This chain connects TRBV28 to TRBJ2-2, with D perhaps TRBD1 or TRBD2 (5 bases each). The CDR3 extends over 12 amino acids. CDR1 and CDR2 from the germline V gene are MDHEN and SYDVKM. This chain's CDR3 is CASSRQKGEPFF. The CDR3 DNA sequence: TGTGCCAGCAGTAGACAGAAAGGGGAGCCGTTTTTT.

This clonotype was detected a few times. The chain has TRBV9 and TRBJ2-3; D not certain. The CDR3 covers 13 residues. Looked up from germline, CDR1 is SGDLS and CDR2 is YYNGEE. The V end lost 0 bases, the J end lost 2 bases, and 4 bases lay between the germline ends. CDR3 region: CASSVDATDTQYF. The DNA for the CDR3 is TGTGCCAGCAGCGTAGATGCCACAGATACGCAGTATTTT.

The rearrangement joins TRBV5-1 to TRBJ2-2; 11 bases fit TRBD2. This CDR3 contains 15 residues. J lost 7 bases, V lost 4 bases, and 6 bases had no gene match. CDR1 and CDR2 (germline): SGHRS, YFSETQ. In nucleotides, the CDR3 is TGCGCCAGCAGCCTATCCGGGACTAGCGGCGGGGAGCTGTTTTTT. It specifies CASSLSGTSGGELFF.

Only a few counts were recorded for this clonotype. The chain is built from TRBV7-8 and TRBJ2-1, with D maybe TRBD2 (6 bases). The CDR3 has 15 residues. CDR1 is SGHVS and CDR2 is FQNEAQ in the germline V gene. Trimming removed 3 bases from V and 2 bases from J, with 11 bases in between. CDR3 in DNA: TGTGCCAGCAGCTTGCCGGGGGTTACCTACAATGAGCAGTTCTTC. Its protein product is CASSLPGVTYNEQFF. The entire variable domain, with the rest obtained from reference TRBV7-8 and TRBJ2-1, is as follows: GAGVSQSPRYKVAKRGQDVALRCDPISGHVSLFWYQQALGQGPEFLTYFQNEAQLDKSGLPSDRFFAERPEGSVSTLKIQRTQQEDSAVYLCASSLPGVTYNEQFFGPGTRLTVL.

This clonotype was counted many times. The rearrangement joins TRBV20-1 to TRBJ1-1; TRBD1 is a possible D gene (5 bases). Germline assignment: CDR1 DFQATT and CDR2 SNEGSKA (reference sequence). Trimming removed 5 bases at V and 1 base at J, with 17 bases between. There are 15 residues in the CDR3. The CDR3 DNA reads TGCAGTGCTGGGGGTGTTATTCTGGGGAACACTGAAGCTTTCTTT. Its translation: CSAGGVILGNTEAFF.

The CDR3 DNA sequence: TGTGCCAGCAGTTTGCCTTTGGGGGGGGCTCACGAGCAGTACTTC. Encoded protein: CASSLPLGGAHEQYF. The J gene is TRBJ2-7, the V gene TRBV6-1, with a possible D match to TRBD2 (7 bases). This CDR3 comprises 15 residues. Germline V CDR1 and CDR2: MNHNS, SASEGT. V was pared by 5 bases and J by 5 bases, with 19 bases between.

This clonotype appeared many times. The chain's CDR3 is CATSDYLTNTGELFF. Here the CDR3 DNA reads TGTGCCACCAGTGATTACCTTACGAACACCGGGGAGCTGTTTTTT. The gene calls are TRBV24-1 and TRBJ2-2, with no clear D. Germline lookup yields CDR1 KGHDR and CDR2 SFDVKD. V lost 2 bases to trimming and J lost 0 bases, with 6 bases between them. This CDR3 has 15 residues.

This clonotype was seen many times. The CDR3 reads CASRGTGVGTGELFF. CDR3 sequence (DNA): TGTGCCAGCAGAGGGACAGGGGTTGGCACCGGGGAGCTGTTTTTT. This chain connects TRBV12-3 or TRBV12-4 to TRBJ2-2; 10 nucleotides align to TRBD1. The ends lost 6 bases at V and 4 bases at J; junction bases unmatched: 5. The CDR3 spans 15 residues.